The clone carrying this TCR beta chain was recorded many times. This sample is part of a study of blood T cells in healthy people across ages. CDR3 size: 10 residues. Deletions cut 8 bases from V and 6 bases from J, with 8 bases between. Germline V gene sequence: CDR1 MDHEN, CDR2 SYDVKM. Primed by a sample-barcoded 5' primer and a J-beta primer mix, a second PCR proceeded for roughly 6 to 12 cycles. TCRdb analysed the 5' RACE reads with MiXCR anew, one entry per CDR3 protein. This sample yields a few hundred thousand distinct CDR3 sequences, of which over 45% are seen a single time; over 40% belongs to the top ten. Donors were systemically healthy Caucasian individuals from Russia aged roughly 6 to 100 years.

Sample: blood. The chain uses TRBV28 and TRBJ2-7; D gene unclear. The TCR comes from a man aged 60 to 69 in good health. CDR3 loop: CASGPLEQYF. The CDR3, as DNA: TGTGCCAGCGGGCCTCTCGAGCAGTACTTC.